These T cell receptor beta chains were read from a single sample in a study of T cells in narcolepsy. The protocol was immunoSEQ multiplex PCR, while the TCRdb copy is restricted to in-frame clones and leaves out a portion. The table has roughly 3,500 clones, about 59% seen once. Input material: CD45RA- memory CD8+ T cells from PBMCs. The source of these receptors is a human donor with narcolepsy. Both conserved end residues are trimmed from each CDR3. Expanded clones get a size class; other rows say once, few or many, or leave the size out.

size: few
V: TRBV6-5
length: 11
CDR3: ASIGGSYNEQF

size: -
V: TRBV15
length: 13
CDR3: ATSRDRGGGSPLH

size: -
V: TRBV7-2
length: 13
CDR3: ASSPTTGTGDEQY

size: once
V: TRBV2
length: 14
CDR3: ASSDPDRGLTGELF

size: -
V: TRBV30
length: 13
CDR3: AWSSPSTGDQPQH

size: -
V: TRBV4-2
length: 13
CDR3: ASSQEGGGASPLH

size: -
V: TRBV14
length: 13
CDR3: ASSPRDRANYGYT

size: few
V: TRBV11-1
length: 13
CDR3: ASSGSVQGSYEQY

size: -
V: TRBV7-6
length: 13
CDR3: ASSPGTRGTNEQF

size: -
V: TRBV27
length: 10
CDR3: ASSYSAGELF

size: few
V: TRBV6-1
length: 14
CDR3: ASSEGLAGPYNEQF

size: -
V: TRBV7-7
length: 14
CDR3: ASSLAPGEMNTEAF

size: once
V: TRBV6-1
length: 13
CDR3: ASSELQDRVGEQY

size: -
V: TRBV9
length: 11
CDR3: ASSVEGKNIQY

size: once
V: TRBV28
length: 12
CDR3: ARTLPDRGCEQY

size: -
V: TRBV10-3
length: 10
CDR3: AISVGGTEQY

size: -
V: TRBV18
length: 12
CDR3: ASLDRDRDTVQY

size: -
V: TRBV5-5
length: 18
CDR3: ASSPLGGQAPLKPTDTQY

size: -
V: TRBV5-5
length: 12
CDR3: ASSEGPNTYEQY

size: -
V: TRBV10-2
length: 13
CDR3: ASSAGTGESSPLH

size: -
V: TRBV19
length: 13
CDR3: ASTRGSSYNPPLH

size: -
V: TRBV5-5
length: 9
CDR3: ASSMGRQTF

size: -
V: TRBV19
length: 12
CDR3: ASSISRGVTEAF

size: large
V: TRBV7-3
length: 12
CDR3: ASSLLAGTYEQY

size: -
V: TRBV6-6
length: 10
CDR3: ATNAGNTEAF

size: -
V: TRBV7-2
length: 13
CDR3: ASSLDVGGYYGYT

size: once
V: TRBV5-6
length: 14
CDR3: ASSFGTRGYNQPQH

size: -
V: TRBV7-9
length: 13
CDR3: ASSSTGGVNTEAF

size: medium-sized
V: TRBV6-6
length: 12
CDR3: ASSPRDRTYEQY

size: large
V: TRBV5-6
length: 12
CDR3: ASSQGQTPQPQH

size: -
V: TRBV5-6
length: 14
CDR3: ASSLVWRGRLYEQY

size: -
V: TRBV5-1
length: 15
CDR3: ASSFLTGNSNTGELF

size: -
V: TRBV5-4
length: 13
CDR3: ASSLGAGPGNTIY

size: -
V: TRBV4-1
length: 15
CDR3: ASSQTLAGAGNNEQF